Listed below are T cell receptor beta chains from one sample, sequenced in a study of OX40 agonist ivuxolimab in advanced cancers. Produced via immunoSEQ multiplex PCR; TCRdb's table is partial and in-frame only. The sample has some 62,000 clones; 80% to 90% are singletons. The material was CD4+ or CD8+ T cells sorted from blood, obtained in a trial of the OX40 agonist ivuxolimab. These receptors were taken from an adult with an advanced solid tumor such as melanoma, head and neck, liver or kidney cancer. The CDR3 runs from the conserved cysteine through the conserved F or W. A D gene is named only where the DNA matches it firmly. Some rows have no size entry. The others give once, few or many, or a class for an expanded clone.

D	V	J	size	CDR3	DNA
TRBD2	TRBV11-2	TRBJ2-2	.	CASSLSIVGGRAYTGELFF	TGTGCCAGCAGCTTATCCATCGTGGGCGGGAGGGCCTATACCGGGGAGCTGTTTTTT
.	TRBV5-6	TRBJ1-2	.	CASSRRHNNYGYTF	TGTGCCAGCAGCCGCCGACATAATAACTATGGCTACACCTTC
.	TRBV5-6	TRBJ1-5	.	CASSLRSTSNQPQHF	TGTGCCAGCAGCTTGAGGAGCACTAGCAATCAGCCCCAGCATTTT
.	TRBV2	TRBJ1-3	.	CASRVGSGGHRNTIYF	TGTGCCAGCAGAGTAGGATCGGGGGGGCATCGAAACACCATATATTTT
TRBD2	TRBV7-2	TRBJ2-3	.	CASSLRPSGGGKTDTQYF	TGTGCCAGCAGCTTAAGGCCCAGCGGGGGGGGCAAAACAGATACGCAGTATTTT
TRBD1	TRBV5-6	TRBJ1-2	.	CASSTGQGPYGYTF	TGTGCCAGCAGCACCGGACAGGGTCCCTATGGCTACACCTTC
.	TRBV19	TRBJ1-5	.	CASSNFRDSRNQPQHF	TGTGCCAGTAGTAACTTCAGGGACTCACGGAATCAGCCCCAGCATTTT
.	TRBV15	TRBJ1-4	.	CATSPDWGTNEKLFF	TGTGCCACCAGTCCGGACTGGGGGACTAATGAAAAACTGTTTTTT
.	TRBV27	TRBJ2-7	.	CASSRRSATGTYEQYF	TGTGCCAGCAGTCGGAGATCCGCAACAGGAACCTACGAGCAGTACTTC
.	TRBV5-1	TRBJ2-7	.	CASSPGVALEQYF	TGCGCCAGCAGCCCAGGGGTAGCGTTGGAGCAGTACTTC
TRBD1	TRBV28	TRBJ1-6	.	CASRLQGARNSPLHF	TGTGCCAGCAGGCTACAGGGGGCGAGGAATTCACCCCTCCACTTT
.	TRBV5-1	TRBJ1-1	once	CASSFDGDTEAFF	TGCGCCAGCAGCTTCGACGGGGACACTGAAGCTTTCTTT
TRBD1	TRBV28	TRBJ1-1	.	CASSLRQTGGENTEAFF	TGTGCCAGCAGTTTAAGGCAGACAGGGGGAGAGAACACTGAAGCTTTCTTT
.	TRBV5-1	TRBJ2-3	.	CASSPQGFQQYF	TGCGCCAGCAGCCCCCAGGGTTTCCAGCAGTATTTT
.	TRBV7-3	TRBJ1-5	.	CASSLSGYGSPQHF	TGTGCCAGCAGCTTATCGGGGTATGGGTCGCCCCAGCATTTT
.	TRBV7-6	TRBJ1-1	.	CASSFTGGTEAFF	TGTGCCAGCAGCTTCACCGGGGGCACTGAAGCTTTCTTT